Listed below are T cell receptor beta chains from one sample, sequenced in a study of blood T cell repertoires in COVID-19. Generated by immunoSEQ multiplex PCR, the TCRdb table keeps only in-frame clones and is missing some. The profile covers over 60,000 clones, with roughly 77% appearing a single time and 9.2% taken by the ten largest. Input material: peripheral blood. All receptors come from a human donor in a cohort sampled during active COVID-19. Both conserved end residues are part of each CDR3. The D gene is left open where the match is weak. The size of a clone is reported for some rows only, either as once, few or many, or as a class for expanded clones.

-	TRBJ2-1	-	TRBV18	CASSPGDTVSYNEQFF	TGTGCCAGCTCACCGGGTGACACAGTCTCCTACAATGAGCAGTTCTTC
-	TRBJ2-7	-	TRBV28	CASSFPLAYEQYF	TGTGCCAGCAGTTTTCCCCTAGCCTACGAGCAGTACTTC
-	TRBJ2-1	TRBD2	TRBV3-1/TRBV3-2	CASSQATGTSGINEQFF	TGTGCCAGCAGCCAGGCCACCGGGACTAGCGGGATCAATGAGCAGTTCTTC
few	TRBJ2-1	-	TRBV7-3	CASSLTGYNEQFF	TGTGCCAGCAGCTTGACAGGTTACAATGAGCAGTTCTTC
-	TRBJ2-7	-	TRBV5-5	CASRDNRVGYEQYF	TGTGCCAGCAGGGACAACAGGGTTGGGTACGAGCAGTACTTC
-	TRBJ1-1	-	TRBV21-1	CASSTRDRETEAFF	TGTGCCAGCAGCACCCGGGACAGGGAGACTGAAGCTTTCTTT
-	TRBJ2-7	-	TRBV28	CASSLVRLGAGEQYF	TGTGCCAGCAGTTTAGTGAGACTAGGGGCTGGCGAGCAGTACTTC
-	TRBJ2-3	-	TRBV27	CASSVGLTTDTQYF	TGTGCCAGCAGCGTGGGACTCACCACAGATACGCAGTATTTT
-	TRBJ2-1	-	TRBV15	CATSGRDINEQFF	TGTGCCACCAGCGGTCGAGATATCAATGAGCAGTTCTTC
-	TRBJ2-7	TRBD2	TRBV2	CASSEGLAVFSYEQYF	TGTGCCAGCAGTGAGGGACTAGCGGTATTCTCCTACGAGCAGTACTTC
-	TRBJ2-2	-	TRBV28	CASSPLSIQGSTGELFF	TGTGCCAGCAGCCCCCTCTCGATTCAGGGATCCACCGGGGAGCTGTTTTTT
-	TRBJ2-7	TRBD2	TRBV18	CASSPGTSAFYEQYF	TGTGCCAGCTCACCAGGGACTAGCGCATTCTACGAGCAGTACTTC
-	TRBJ2-7	-	TRBV9	CASSVGEWEPPYEQYF	TGTGCCAGCAGCGTAGGGGAGTGGGAACCCCCCTACGAGCAGTACTTC
-	TRBJ2-7	-	TRBV3-1/TRBV3-2	CASAQPADSKGEVPYEQYF	TGTGCCAGCGCCCAACCTGCGGACTCTAAGGGTGAGGTCCCCTACGAGCAGTACTTC
-	TRBJ2-5	-	TRBV5-5	CASSSLDYFHQETQYF	TGTGCCAGCAGCTCCTTAGATTACTTTCACCAAGAGACCCAGTACTTC
-	TRBJ1-1	-	TRBV20-1	CSASRLYNTEAFF	TGCAGTGCTAGTCGGTTGTATAACACTGAAGCTTTCTTT
-	TRBJ2-1	-	TRBV5-1	CASSLAEAGGHNEQFF	TGCGCCAGCAGCTTGGCCGAGGCCGGCGGTCACAATGAGCAGTTCTTC
-	TRBJ1-1	-	TRBV6-6	CASSYGRGTEAFF	TGTGCCAGCAGTTACGGCAGGGGCACTGAAGCTTTCTTT
-	TRBJ2-5	TRBD1	TRBV7-9	CASSLGTGYLQETQYF	TGTGCCAGCAGCCTCGGGACAGGGTACCTCCAAGAGACCCAGTACTTC
-	TRBJ2-2	TRBD2	TRBV28	CASHRTSAGIGELFF	TGTGCCAGCCACCGGACTAGCGCGGGAATCGGGGAGCTGTTTTTT
-	TRBJ2-3	TRBD2	TRBV3-1/TRBV3-2	CASSPRGLAGVDTQYF	TGTGCCAGCAGCCCCAGGGGACTAGCGGGAGTAGATACGCAGTATTTT
-	TRBJ2-1	-	TRBV5-1	CASSRGDSNEQFF	TGCGCCAGCAGCCGCGGGGACAGCAATGAGCAGTTCTTC
-	TRBJ1-6	-	TRBV28	CASTGRGLLSSYNSPLHF	TGTGCCAGCACCGGGCGAGGACTCCTAAGCTCCTATAATTCACCCCTCCACTTT
once	TRBJ2-7	TRBD2	TRBV6-5	CASRLAATSEQYF	TGTGCCAGCAGACTAGCGGCCACATCCGAGCAGTACTTC
-	TRBJ2-1	-	TRBV7-9	CASSSTSSYNEQFF	TGTGCCAGCAGCTCGACATCGTCCTACAATGAGCAGTTCTTC
-	TRBJ2-1	-	TRBV5-1	CASSLREEQFF	TGCGCCAGCAGCTTGAGGGAGGAGCAGTTCTTC
once	TRBJ2-3	-	TRBV5-1	CASSLTGPDTQYF	TGCGCCAGCAGCTTGACAGGGCCAGATACGCAGTATTTT
-	TRBJ2-7	-	TRBV7-2	CASSAGGGPETYEQYF	TGTGCCAGCAGCGCAGGCGGAGGACCCGAAACTTACGAGCAGTACTTC
-	TRBJ2-7	TRBD2	TRBV19	CASSTRIGGTSGTYEQYF	TGTGCCAGTAGTACTCGGATAGGGGGGACTAGCGGCACCTACGAGCAGTACTTC
few	TRBJ1-5	-	TRBV28	CASKEEDQPQHF	TGTGCCAGCAAAGAGGAGGATCAGCCCCAGCATTTT
-	TRBJ2-3	TRBD2	TRBV4-2	CASSQELAGASTDTQYF	TGTGCCAGCAGCCAAGAACTAGCGGGAGCCTCAACAGATACGCAGTATTTT
-	TRBJ2-1	-	TRBV27	CASRQDTYNEQFF	TGTGCCAGCAGGCAGGACACCTACAATGAGCAGTTCTTC
-	TRBJ2-3	-	TRBV24-1	CATSETGTTDTQYF	TGTGCCACCAGTGAGACCGGGACTACAGATACGCAGTATTTT
-	TRBJ2-1	TRBD2	TRBV9	CASSVVTSGSTGNEQFF	TGTGCCAGCAGCGTAGTAACTAGCGGGAGCACGGGGAATGAGCAGTTCTTC
-	TRBJ1-2	-	TRBV5-6	CASSAGGNYGYTF	TGTGCCAGCAGCGCCGGAGGAAACTATGGCTACACCTTC
-	TRBJ2-2	-	TRBV9	CASSVDHTYLQGGAGELFF	TGTGCCAGCAGCGTAGATCACACCTACTTGCAGGGAGGTGCCGGGGAGCTGTTTTTT
-	TRBJ2-7	-	TRBV19	CASSSGVGIYEQYF	TGTGCCAGTAGTAGCGGGGTTGGAATCTACGAGCAGTACTTC
few	TRBJ2-7	-	TRBV11-1	CASSLSHSPYEQYF	TGTGCCAGCAGCTTATCCCACAGCCCCTACGAGCAGTACTTC